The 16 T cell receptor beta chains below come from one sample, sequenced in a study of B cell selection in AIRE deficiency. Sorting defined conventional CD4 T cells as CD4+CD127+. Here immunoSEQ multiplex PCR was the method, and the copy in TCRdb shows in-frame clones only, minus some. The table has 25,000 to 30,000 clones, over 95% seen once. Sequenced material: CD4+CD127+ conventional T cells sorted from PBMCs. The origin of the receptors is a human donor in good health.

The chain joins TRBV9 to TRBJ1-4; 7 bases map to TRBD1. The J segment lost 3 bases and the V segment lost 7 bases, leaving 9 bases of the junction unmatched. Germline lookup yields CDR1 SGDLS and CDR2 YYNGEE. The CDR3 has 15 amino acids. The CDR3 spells CASGQTGSANEKLFF. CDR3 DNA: TGTGCCAGCGGCCAGACAGGGTCGGCTAATGAAAAACTGTTTTTT.

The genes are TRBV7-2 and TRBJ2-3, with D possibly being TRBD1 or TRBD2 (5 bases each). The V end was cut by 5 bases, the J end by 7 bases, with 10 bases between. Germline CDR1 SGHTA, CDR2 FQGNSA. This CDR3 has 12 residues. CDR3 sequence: CASSPGRNTQYF. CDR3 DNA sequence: TGTGCCAGCAGCCCGGGACGAAATACGCAGTATTTT.

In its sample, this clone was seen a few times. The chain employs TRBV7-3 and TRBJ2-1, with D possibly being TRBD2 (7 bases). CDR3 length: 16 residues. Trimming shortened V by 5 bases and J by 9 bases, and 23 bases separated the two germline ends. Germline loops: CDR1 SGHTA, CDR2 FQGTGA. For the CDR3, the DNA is TGTGCCAGCAGCCCCCCGGGGGGCAGGGGAAGAGGTGAGCAGTTCTTC. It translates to CASSPPGGRGRGEQFF.

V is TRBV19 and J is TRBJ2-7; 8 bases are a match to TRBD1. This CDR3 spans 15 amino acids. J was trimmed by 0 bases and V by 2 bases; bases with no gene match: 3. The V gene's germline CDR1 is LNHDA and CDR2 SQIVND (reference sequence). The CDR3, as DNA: TGTGCCAGTAGTATAAGACAGGGGCTCTCCTACGAGCAGTACTTC. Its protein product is CASSIRQGLSYEQYF.

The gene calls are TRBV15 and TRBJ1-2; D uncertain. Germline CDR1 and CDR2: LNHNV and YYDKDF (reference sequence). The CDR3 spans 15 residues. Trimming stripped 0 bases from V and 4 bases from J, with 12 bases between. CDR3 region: CATSRDVGQSYGYTF. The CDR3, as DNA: TGTGCCACCAGCAGAGACGTAGGCCAAAGCTATGGCTACACCTTC.

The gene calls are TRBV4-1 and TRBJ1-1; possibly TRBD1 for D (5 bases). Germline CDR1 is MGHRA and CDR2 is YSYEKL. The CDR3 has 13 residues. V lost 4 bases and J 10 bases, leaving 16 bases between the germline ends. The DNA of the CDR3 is TGCGCCAGCAGCCCAACGGGCCTGGGGGGAGCTTTCTTT. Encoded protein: CASSPTGLGGAFF.

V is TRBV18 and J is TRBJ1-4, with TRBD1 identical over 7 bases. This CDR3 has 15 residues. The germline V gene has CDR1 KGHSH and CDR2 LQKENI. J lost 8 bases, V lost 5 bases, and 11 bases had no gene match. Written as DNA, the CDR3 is TGTGCCAGCTCAAGGACAGGCGGAGGGCAGGAAAAACTGTTTTTT. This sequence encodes CASSRTGGGQEKLFF.

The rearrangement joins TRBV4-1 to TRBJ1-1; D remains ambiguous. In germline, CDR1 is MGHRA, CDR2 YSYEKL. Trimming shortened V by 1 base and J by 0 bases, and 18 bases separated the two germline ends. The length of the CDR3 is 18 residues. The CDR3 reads CASSQGPLGRAMNTEAFF. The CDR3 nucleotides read TGCGCCAGCAGCCAAGGCCCCCTAGGAAGGGCCATGAACACTGAAGCTTTCTTT.

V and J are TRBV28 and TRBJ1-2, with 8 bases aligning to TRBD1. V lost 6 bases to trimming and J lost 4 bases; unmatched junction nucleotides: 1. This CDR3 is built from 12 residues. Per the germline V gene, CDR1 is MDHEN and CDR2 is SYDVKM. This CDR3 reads CASSTGGYGYTF. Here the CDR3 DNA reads TGTGCCAGCAGCACAGGGGGCTATGGCTACACCTTC.

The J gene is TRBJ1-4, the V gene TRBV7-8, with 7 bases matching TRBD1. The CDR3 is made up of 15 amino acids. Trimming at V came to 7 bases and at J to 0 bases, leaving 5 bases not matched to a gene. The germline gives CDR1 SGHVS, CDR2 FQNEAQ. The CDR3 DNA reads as TGTGCCAGCATTAAGGGGGCAGCAACTAATGAAAAACTGTTTTTT. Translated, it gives CASIKGAATNEKLFF. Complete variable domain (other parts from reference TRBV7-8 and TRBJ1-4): GAGVSQSPRYKVAKRGQDVALRCDPISGHVSLFWYQQALGQGPEFLTYFQNEAQLDKSGLPSDRFFAERPEGSVSTLKIQRTQQEDSAVYLCASIKGAATNEKLFFGSGTQLSVL.

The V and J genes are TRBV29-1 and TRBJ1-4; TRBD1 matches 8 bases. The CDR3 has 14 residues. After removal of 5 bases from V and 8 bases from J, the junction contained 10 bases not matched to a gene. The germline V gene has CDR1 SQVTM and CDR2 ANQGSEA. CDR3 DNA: TGCAGCGTTAAAGGACAGGGAATAGGGGAAAAACTGTTTTTT. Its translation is CSVKGQGIGEKLFF.

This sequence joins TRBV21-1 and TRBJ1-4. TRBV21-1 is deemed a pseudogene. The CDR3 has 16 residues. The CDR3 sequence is CASSTWGGVPNEKLFF. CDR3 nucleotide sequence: TGTGCCAGCAGCACCTGGGGGGGGGTCCCAAATGAAAAACTGTTTTTT.

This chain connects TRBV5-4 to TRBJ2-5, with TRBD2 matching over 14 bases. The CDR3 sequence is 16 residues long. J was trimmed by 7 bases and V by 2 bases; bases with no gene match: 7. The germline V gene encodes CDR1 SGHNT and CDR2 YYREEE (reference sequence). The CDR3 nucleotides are TGTGCCAGCAGCTTCCCCGGACTAGCGGGAGGAGGGACCCAGTACTTC. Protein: CASSFPGLAGGGTQYF.

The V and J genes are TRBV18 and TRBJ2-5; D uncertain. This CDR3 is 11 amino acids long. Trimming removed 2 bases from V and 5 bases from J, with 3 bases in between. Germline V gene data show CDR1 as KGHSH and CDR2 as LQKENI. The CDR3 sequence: CASSPRETQYF. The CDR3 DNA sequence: TGTGCCAGCTCACCAAGGGAGACCCAGTACTTC.

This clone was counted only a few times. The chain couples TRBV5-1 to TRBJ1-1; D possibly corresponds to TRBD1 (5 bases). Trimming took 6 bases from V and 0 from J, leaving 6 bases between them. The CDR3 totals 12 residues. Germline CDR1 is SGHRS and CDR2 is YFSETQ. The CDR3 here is CASKTVNTEAFF. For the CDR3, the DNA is TGCGCCAGCAAGACAGTGAACACTGAAGCTTTCTTT.

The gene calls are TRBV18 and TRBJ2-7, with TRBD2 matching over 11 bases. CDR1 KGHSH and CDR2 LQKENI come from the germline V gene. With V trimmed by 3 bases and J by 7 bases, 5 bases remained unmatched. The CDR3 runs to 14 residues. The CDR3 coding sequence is TGTGCCAGCTCACCCGAACTAGCGGGAGTTGAGCAGTACTTC. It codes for CASSPELAGVEQYF.